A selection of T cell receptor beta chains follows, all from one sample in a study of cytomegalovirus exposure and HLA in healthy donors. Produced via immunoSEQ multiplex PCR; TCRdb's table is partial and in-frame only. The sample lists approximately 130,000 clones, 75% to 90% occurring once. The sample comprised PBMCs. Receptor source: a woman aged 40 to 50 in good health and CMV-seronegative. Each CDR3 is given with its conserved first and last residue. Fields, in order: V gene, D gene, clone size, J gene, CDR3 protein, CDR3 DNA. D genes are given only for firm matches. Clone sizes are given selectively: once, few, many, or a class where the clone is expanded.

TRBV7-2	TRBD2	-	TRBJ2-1	CASTRLAASSYNEQFF	TGTGCCAGCACCAGGCTAGCGGCTAGCTCCTACAATGAGCAGTTCTTC
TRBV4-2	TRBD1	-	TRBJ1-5	CASSLGQGKQPQHF	TGTGCCAGCAGCCTCGGACAGGGGAAACAGCCCCAGCATTTT
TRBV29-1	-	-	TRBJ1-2	CSAIPRHRNNGYTF	TGCAGCGCCATTCCCAGACACCGGAATAACGGCTACACCTTC
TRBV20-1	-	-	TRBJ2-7	CSAGVREQYF	TGCAGTGCTGGAGTGCGCGAGCAGTACTTC
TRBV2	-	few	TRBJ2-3	CASSEAFISTDTQYF	TGTGCCAGCAGTGAAGCGTTTATTAGCACAGATACGCAGTATTTT
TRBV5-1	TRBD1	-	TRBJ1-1	CASSLQPTGGTEAFF	TGCGCCAGCAGCTTACAGCCGACAGGGGGCACTGAAGCTTTCTTT
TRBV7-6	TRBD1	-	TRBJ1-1	CASSLEVTGVNTEAFF	TGTGCCAGCAGCTTAGAGGTGACAGGGGTGAACACTGAAGCTTTCTTT
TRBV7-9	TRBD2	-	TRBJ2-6	CASSDGRVGVSGANVLTF	TGTGCCAGCAGCGACGGGAGGGTAGGAGTCTCTGGGGCCAACGTCCTGACTTTC
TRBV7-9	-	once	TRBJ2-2	CASSRGSANTGELFF	TGTGCCAGCAGCCGCGGGTCAGCGAACACCGGGGAGCTGTTTTTT
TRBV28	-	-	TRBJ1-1	CASSTRQSLNTEAFF	TGTGCCAGCAGTACTCGACAGTCACTGAACACTGAAGCTTTCTTT
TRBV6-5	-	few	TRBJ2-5	CASSPQAAQETQYF	TGTGCCAGCAGTCCTCAAGCGGCCCAAGAGACCCAGTACTTC
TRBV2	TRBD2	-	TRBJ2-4	CASSMTSGGTNIQYF	TGTGCCAGCAGTATGACTAGCGGGGGGACGAACATTCAGTACTTC
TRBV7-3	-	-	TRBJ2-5	CASSLVFQETQYF	TGTGCCAGCAGCTTAGTATTCCAGGAGACCCAGTACTTC
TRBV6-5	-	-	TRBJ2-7	CASSYSSQGGIYEQYF	TGTGCCAGCAGTTACTCGAGCCAAGGGGGAATCTACGAGCAGTACTTC
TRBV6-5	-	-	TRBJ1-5	CASSSWTVHSNQPQHF	TGTGCCAGCAGTTCTTGGACAGTTCATAGCAATCAGCCCCAGCATTTT
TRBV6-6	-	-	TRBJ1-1	CASSLGWGGDTEAFF	TGTGCCAGCAGTCTTGGTTGGGGAGGGGACACTGAAGCTTTCTTT
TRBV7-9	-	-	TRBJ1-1	CASSLEIGGAEAFF	TGTGCCAGCAGCTTAGAGATCGGAGGCGCTGAAGCTTTCTTT
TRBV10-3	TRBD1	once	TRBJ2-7	CAISFGQGTPRNEQYF	TGTGCCATCAGCTTCGGACAGGGGACCCCTCGGAACGAGCAGTACTTC
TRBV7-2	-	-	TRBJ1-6	CASSLGQGGSPLHF	TGTGCCAGCAGCTTAGGCCAGGGTGGCTCACCCCTCCACTTT
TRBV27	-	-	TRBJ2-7	CASSPFTSWRSQAYEQYF	TGTGCCAGCAGCCCCTTCACGAGTTGGCGTTCCCAGGCCTACGAGCAGTACTTC
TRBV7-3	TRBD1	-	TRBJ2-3	CASSPGTEYRTDTQYF	TGTGCCAGCAGCCCGGGGACAGAGTATCGCACAGATACGCAGTATTTT
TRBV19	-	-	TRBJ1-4	CASSIGTPNEKLFF	TGTGCCAGTAGTATCGGGACACCTAATGAAAAACTGTTTTTT
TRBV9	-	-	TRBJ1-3	CASNLGGSGNTIYF	TGTGCCAGCAACCTAGGTGGTTCTGGAAACACCATATATTTT
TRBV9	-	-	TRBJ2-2	CASSVRAPGELFF	TGTGCCAGCAGCGTGCGAGCCCCCGGGGAGCTGTTTTTT
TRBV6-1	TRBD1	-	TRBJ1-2	CASSELGGFEGYTF	TGTGCCAGCAGTGAATTAGGGGGCTTTGAAGGCTACACCTTC
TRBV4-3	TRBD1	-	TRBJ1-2	CASSQVDRDYYGYTF	TGCGCCAGCAGCCAAGTTGACAGGGACTACTATGGCTACACCTTC
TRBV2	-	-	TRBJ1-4	CASNNRVSNEKLFF	TGTGCCAGCAACAACAGGGTGTCTAATGAAAAACTGTTTTTT
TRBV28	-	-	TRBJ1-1	CASRRDTEAFF	TGTGCCAGCAGGCGTGACACTGAAGCTTTCTTT
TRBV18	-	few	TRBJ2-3	CASSPPEGADTQYF	TGTGCCAGCTCACCACCGGAAGGGGCAGATACGCAGTATTTT
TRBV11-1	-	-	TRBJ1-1	CASSLTTGNTEAFF	TGTGCCAGCAGCCTCACCACAGGGAACACTGAAGCTTTCTTT
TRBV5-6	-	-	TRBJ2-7	CASSLGSGEGEQYF	TGTGCCAGCAGCTTGGGCTCAGGGGAGGGGGAGCAGTACTTC
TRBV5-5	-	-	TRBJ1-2	CASSLILGGGPAHNYGYTF	TGTGCCAGCAGCTTGATATTGGGAGGAGGCCCGGCGCACAACTATGGCTACACCTTC
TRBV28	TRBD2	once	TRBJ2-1	CATTLGTSGRVNEQFF	TGTGCCACCACACTGGGGACTAGCGGGAGGGTCAATGAGCAGTTCTTC
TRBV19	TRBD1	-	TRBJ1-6	CASSTGQGRNSPLHF	TGTGCCAGTAGTACTGGACAGGGTAGGAATTCACCCCTCCACTTT
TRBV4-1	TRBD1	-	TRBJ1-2	CASSPSPGQRYGYTF	TGCGCCAGCAGCCCCAGCCCGGGACAGAGGTATGGCTACACCTTC
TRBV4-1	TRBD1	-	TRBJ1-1	CASSRDRDPNTEAFF	TGCGCCAGCAGCCGGGACAGGGACCCGAACACTGAAGCTTTCTTT
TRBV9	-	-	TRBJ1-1	CASSAFSTVEAFF	TGTGCCAGCAGCGCATTCTCGACAGTTGAAGCTTTCTTT
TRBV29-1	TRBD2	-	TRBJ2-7	CSVRGTSSHEQYF	TGCAGCGTTCGAGGGACTAGCTCCCACGAGCAGTACTTC
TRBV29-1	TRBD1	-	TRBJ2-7	CSVEEQGYEQYF	TGCAGCGTTGAAGAACAGGGGTACGAGCAGTACTTC
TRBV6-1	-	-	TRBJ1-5	CASSEFNREGQPQHF	TGTGCCAGCAGTGAATTCAACAGGGAGGGTCAGCCCCAGCATTTT
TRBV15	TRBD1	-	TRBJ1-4	CATSRDTRTGGKLFF	TGTGCCACCAGCAGAGATACTCGAACAGGGGGAAAACTGTTTTTT
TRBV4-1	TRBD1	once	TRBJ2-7	CASSQDIDTGVLSYEQYF	TGCGCCAGCAGCCAAGATATTGACACAGGGGTACTCTCCTACGAGCAGTACTTC
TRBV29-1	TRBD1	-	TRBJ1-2	CSVDGQGIYGYTF	TGCAGCGTAGACGGACAGGGGATCTATGGCTACACCTTC
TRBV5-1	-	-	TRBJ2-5	CASSLGGVEETQYF	TGCGCCAGCAGCTTGGGGGGGGTAGAAGAGACCCAGTACTTC
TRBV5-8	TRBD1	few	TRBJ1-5	CASSASRQGFQPQHF	TGTGCCAGCAGCGCCTCGAGACAGGGGTTTCAGCCCCAGCATTTT
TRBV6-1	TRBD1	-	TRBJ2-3	CASSQTGGTDTQYF	TGTGCCAGCAGTCAGACAGGGGGCACAGATACGCAGTATTTT
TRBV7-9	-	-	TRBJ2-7	CASSGGWGISEQYF	TGTGCCAGCAGTGGGGGCTGGGGGATTAGCGAGCAGTACTTC
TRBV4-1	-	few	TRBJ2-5	CASSQWRTETQYF	TGCGCCAGCAGCCAATGGAGGACCGAGACCCAGTACTTC
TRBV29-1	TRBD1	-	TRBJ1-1	CSTWTGREAFF	TGCAGCACCTGGACAGGCCGTGAAGCTTTCTTT
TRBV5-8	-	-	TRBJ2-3	CASSSPNFNTDTQYF	TGTGCCAGCAGCTCTCCCAACTTCAACACAGATACGCAGTATTTT
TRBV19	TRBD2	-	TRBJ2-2	CASSIITSGHTGELFF	TGTGCCAGTAGTATTATAACTAGCGGACACACCGGGGAGCTGTTTTTT
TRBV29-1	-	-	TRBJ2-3	CSVVVGGTDTQYF	TGCAGCGTTGTGGTAGGGGGCACAGATACGCAGTATTTT
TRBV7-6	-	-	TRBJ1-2	CASSLGGRNYGYTF	TGTGCCAGCAGCTTAGGGGGCCGGAACTATGGCTACACCTTC
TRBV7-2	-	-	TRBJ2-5	CASTVQGGRTQETQYF	TGTGCCAGCACTGTCCAGGGGGGACGTACTCAAGAGACCCAGTACTTC
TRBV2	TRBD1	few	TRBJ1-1	CASREETGEVGTEAFF	TGTGCCAGCAGAGAAGAGACAGGGGAAGTTGGAACTGAAGCTTTCTTT
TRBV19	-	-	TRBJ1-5	CASSIEGRGQPQHF	TGTGCCAGTAGTATAGAGGGGAGGGGACAGCCCCAGCATTTT
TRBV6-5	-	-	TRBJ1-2	CASSYSGGNYGYTF	TGTGCCAGCAGTTACTCGGGGGGTAACTATGGCTACACCTTC